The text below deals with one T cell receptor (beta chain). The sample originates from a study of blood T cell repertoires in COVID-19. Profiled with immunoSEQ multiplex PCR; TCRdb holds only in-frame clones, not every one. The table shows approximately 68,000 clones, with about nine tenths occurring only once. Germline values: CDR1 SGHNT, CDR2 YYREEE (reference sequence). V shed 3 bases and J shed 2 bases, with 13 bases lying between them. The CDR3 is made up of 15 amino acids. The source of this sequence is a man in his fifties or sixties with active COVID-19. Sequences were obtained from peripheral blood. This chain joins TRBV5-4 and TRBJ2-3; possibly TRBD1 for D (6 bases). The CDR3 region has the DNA TGTGCCAGCAGCTCCCGACAGGCTTTCACAGATACGCAGTATTTT. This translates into CASSSRQAFTDTQYF. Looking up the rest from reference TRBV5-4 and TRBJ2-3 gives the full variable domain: ETGVTQSPTHLIKTRGQQVTLRCSSQSGHNTVSWYQQALGQGPQFIFQYYREEENGRGNFPPRFSGLQFPNYSSELNVNALELDDSALYLCASSSRQAFTDTQYFGPGTRLTVL.